One and the same sample provided the 17 T cell receptor beta chains below, sequenced in a study of blood T cell repertoires in COVID-19 (dated by TCRdb to about 2020). Libraries were constructed by the immunoSEQ multiplex PCR assay. This is the immuneACCESS table as TCRdb keeps it, with only in-frame sequences that have V and J called. A part of the clones is gone; compared with another copy, unresolved V genes explain less than half, and the rest is unexplained. Within this sample are around 330,000 clones, with about nine tenths of them counted one time only. 4.5% to 6.5% of the sample rests with the top ten. Source material: PBMCs or T cells enriched from blood (not recorded which). These receptors came from a man aged 55-75 years who had recovered from COVID-19.

The chain is built from TRBV7-8 and TRBJ2-2, with D possibly TRBD2 on 5 matching bases. The length of the CDR3 is 16 residues. The V end lost 5 bases, the J end lost 5 bases, and 18 bases lay between the germline ends. Germline CDR1 reads SGHVS; CDR2 reads FQNEAQ. In DNA form, the CDR3 reads TGTGCCAGCAGCCCCAACGGGAACCCGTGGACCGGGGAGCTGTTTTTT. The encoded protein is CASSPNGNPWTGELFF.

This chain links TRBV24-1 with TRBJ2-5, with D perhaps matching TRBD1 (6 bases). The V gene lost 6 bases and the J gene lost 2 bases, with 12 bases spanning the gap. Per the germline V gene, CDR1 is KGHDR and CDR2 is SFDVKD. The CDR3 spans 14 residues. As DNA, the CDR3 is TGTGCCACCAGTCGACAGGACAGTCAAGAGACCCAGTACTTC. Residues: CATSRQDSQETQYF.

The chain couples TRBV18 to TRBJ1-2, with D possibly matching TRBD1 (6 bases). The CDR3 is made up of 16 amino acids. The germline V and J ends were trimmed by 2 bases and 5 bases, with 18 bases remaining between them. Germline CDR1 KGHSH, CDR2 LQKENI. This CDR3 is CASSPSFAGARYGYTF. The CDR3 DNA sequence: TGTGCCAGCTCACCAAGTTTTGCGGGGGCCAGGTATGGCTACACCTTC.

The chain employs TRBV29-1 and TRBJ1-4, with TRBD1 identical over 7 bases. Germline CDR1 SQVTM, CDR2 ANQGSEA. Trimming removed 3 bases from V and 5 bases from J; junction bases left unmatched: 3. This CDR3 has 13 amino acids. CDR3 DNA sequence: TGCAGCGTTGAGACAGGGTCAAATGAAAAACTGTTTTTT. Translating gives CSVETGSNEKLFF.

This rearrangement joins TRBV5-4 to TRBJ2-5; 15 bases agree with TRBD2. Germline lookup yields CDR1 SGHNT and CDR2 YYREEE (reference sequence). Trimming removed 4 bases from V and 5 bases from J; junction bases left unmatched: 12. This CDR3 has 18 amino acids. Here the CDR3 DNA reads TGTGCCAGCAGCCCGGGACTAGCGGGAGGCCTTGGAGGGGAGACCCAGTACTTC. It codes for CASSPGLAGGLGGETQYF.

This rearrangement joins TRBV9 to TRBJ1-6; D unresolved. Looked up from germline, CDR1 is SGDLS and CDR2 is YYNGEE. There are 15 residues in the CDR3. The germline V and J ends were trimmed by 3 bases and 9 bases, with 16 bases remaining between them. DNA of the CDR3: TGTGCCAGCAGCGCCCACGAGGGAATCGGTTCACCCCTCCACTTT. Encoded protein: CASSAHEGIGSPLHF.

This clone was observed a single time. V gene TRBV9 combines with J gene TRBJ2-3; D remains unclear. This CDR3 region has 14 residues. Germline V gene lookup returns CDR1 SGDLS and CDR2 YYNGEE. V shed 4 bases and J shed 0 bases, with 9 bases lying between them. DNA of the CDR3: TGTGCCAGCAGCACAAGATCTAGCACAGATACGCAGTATTTT. Translated: CASSTRSSTDTQYF. The full variable domain, rest sourced from reference TRBV9 and TRBJ2-3, is DSGVTQTPKHLITATGQRVTLRCSPRSGDLSVYWYQQSLDQGLQFLIQYYNGEERAKGNILERFSAQQFPDLHSELNLSSLELGDSALYFCASSTRSSTDTQYFGPGTRLTVL.

This clone was detected a few times. One end of the junction varies from germline; a read error may be responsible. J is TRBJ2-2 and V is TRBV7-6; maybe TRBD1 (5 bases). The CDR3 runs 15 residues. Germline V gives CDR1 SGHVS, CDR2 FNYEAQ. As DNA, the CDR3 is TGTGCCAGCACCTTAGGGGCTGCGAACACCGGGGAGCTGTTTTTT. Translating it yields CASTLGAANTGELFF. Full variable domain (rest looked up from reference TRBV7-6 and TRBJ2-2): GAGVSQSPRYKVTKRGQDVALRCDPISGHVSLYWYRQALGQGPEFLTYFNYEAQQDKSGLPNDRFSAERPEGSISTLTIQRTEQRDSAMYRCASTLGAANTGELFFGEGSRLTVL.

This rearrangement joins TRBV7-8 to TRBJ1-1, with a tentative D call TRBD1 (5 bases). Trimming shortened V by 0 bases and J by 6 bases, and 17 bases separated the two germline ends. In germline, CDR1 is SGHVS, CDR2 FQNEAQ. This CDR3 region has 16 residues. CDR3 bases: TGTGCCAGCAGCTTAGCTGTCAGGGTTCCTGTTGCTGAAGCTTTCTTT. It codes for CASSLAVRVPVAEAFF.

The genes are TRBV6-5 and TRBJ2-7, with D tentatively TRBD2 (6 bases). Trimming took off 0 bases at V and 0 bases at J, with 9 bases between the two ends. CDR3 length: 15 amino acids. Looked up from germline, CDR1 is MNHEY and CDR2 is SVGAGI. The CDR3 DNA follows: TGTGCCAGCAGTTACTCTGGGGGGAGCTCCTACGAGCAGTACTTC. It is translated as CASSYSGGSSYEQYF.

This clone was detected a few times. The CDR3 nucleotides are TGTGCCAGCCGGGACAGGGAATACGAGCAGTACTTC. Translating it yields CASRDREYEQYF. The V and J genes are TRBV6-6 and TRBJ2-7; 9 bases align to TRBD1. The CDR3 is 12 residues long. Per the germline V gene, CDR1 is MNHNY and CDR2 is SVGAGI (reference sequence). V was pared by 8 bases and J by 4 bases, with 3 bases of the junction left unmatched.

The chain couples TRBV28 to TRBJ2-5, with TRBD2 matching over 8 bases. The V segment lost 3 bases and the J segment 3 bases; nucleotides outside the gene matches: 3. Germline V CDR1 and CDR2: MDHEN, SYDVKM. The CDR3 has 14 amino acids. CDR3 DNA: TGTGCCAGCAGTTTCGGGGGGGTGAAAGAGACCCAGTACTTC. Its translation is CASSFGGVKETQYF.

Points on this clone: The same CDR3 arises from other DNA sequences in this sample as well. This CDR3 reads CATSRAGGPYEQYF. The CDR3, as DNA: TGTGCCACCAGCAGAGCTGGAGGGCCCTACGAGCAGTACTTC. The J gene is TRBJ2-7, the V gene TRBV15, with a possible D match to TRBD2 (6 bases). The CDR3 extends over 14 amino acids. V was pared by 1 base and J by 2 bases, with 9 bases between. Germline V lookup: CDR1 LNHNV, CDR2 YYDKDF (reference sequence).

This clone has only one observation. The chain couples TRBV12-5 to TRBJ2-3, with 8 bases identical to TRBD1. CDR1 LGHNT and CDR2 FRNRAP come from the germline V gene. CDR3 length equals 13 residues. V lost 6 bases, J lost 4 bases, and 3 bases stayed unmatched. CDR3 loop: CASGIQGADTQYF. CDR3 sequence (DNA): TGTGCTAGTGGGATACAGGGGGCAGATACGCAGTATTTT.

This chain connects TRBV5-1 to TRBJ2-7; TRBD1 might be the D (6 bases). The V end lost 3 bases, the J end lost 0 bases, and 13 bases lay between the germline ends. The germline V gene encodes CDR1 SGHRS and CDR2 YFSETQ. There are 15 residues in the CDR3. In DNA, the CDR3 is TGCGCCAGCAGCTCCGATTCGACAGGCTCCTACGAGCAGTACTTC. This sequence encodes CASSSDSTGSYEQYF.

This chain connects TRBV19 to TRBJ1-5, with 9 positions matching TRBD1. CDR1 and CDR2 from the germline V gene are LNHDA and SQIVND (reference sequence). CDR3 length: 17 residues. V gave up 6 bases and J gave up 2 bases; unmatched junction bases: 11. CDR3 sequence: CASRTPGQGQRNQPQHF. DNA of the CDR3: TGTGCCAGTAGGACACCGGGACAGGGACAGCGCAATCAGCCCCAGCATTTT.

J is TRBJ2-3 and V is TRBV5-1, with D perhaps TRBD2 (6 bases). The V gene lost 0 bases and the J gene lost 4 bases, with 12 bases spanning the gap. Germline assignment: CDR1 SGHRS and CDR2 YFSETQ. The CDR3 extends over 15 amino acids. The CDR3 is CASSLGVSGSDTQYF. CDR3 nucleotide sequence: TGCGCCAGCAGCTTGGGGGTTAGCGGCTCAGATACGCAGTATTTT.